This T cell receptor (beta chain) was obtained from a study of blood T cell repertoires in COVID-19. Study at large: The study drew acute and convalescent COVID-19 samples from the United States, Italy and Spain.

Between the trimmed V and J ends, which lost 5 bases and 10 bases, there was a span of 15 bases. The CDR3 has 12 amino acids. Measured with immunoSEQ multiplex PCR; TCRdb has only the in-frame clones, and not every one. The repertoire holds about 160,000 clones, about 85% seen once, with approximately 1.3% in the top ten. The sequencing sample was made of peripheral blood. The chain employs TRBV12-3 or TRBV12-4 and TRBJ2-7; D not certain. This TCR was recovered from a man in his 60s who had recovered from COVID-19. In DNA form, the CDR3 reads TGTGCCAGCAGTCCAGATCACCGAGGCCAGTACTTC. Protein sequence: CASSPDHRGQYF.